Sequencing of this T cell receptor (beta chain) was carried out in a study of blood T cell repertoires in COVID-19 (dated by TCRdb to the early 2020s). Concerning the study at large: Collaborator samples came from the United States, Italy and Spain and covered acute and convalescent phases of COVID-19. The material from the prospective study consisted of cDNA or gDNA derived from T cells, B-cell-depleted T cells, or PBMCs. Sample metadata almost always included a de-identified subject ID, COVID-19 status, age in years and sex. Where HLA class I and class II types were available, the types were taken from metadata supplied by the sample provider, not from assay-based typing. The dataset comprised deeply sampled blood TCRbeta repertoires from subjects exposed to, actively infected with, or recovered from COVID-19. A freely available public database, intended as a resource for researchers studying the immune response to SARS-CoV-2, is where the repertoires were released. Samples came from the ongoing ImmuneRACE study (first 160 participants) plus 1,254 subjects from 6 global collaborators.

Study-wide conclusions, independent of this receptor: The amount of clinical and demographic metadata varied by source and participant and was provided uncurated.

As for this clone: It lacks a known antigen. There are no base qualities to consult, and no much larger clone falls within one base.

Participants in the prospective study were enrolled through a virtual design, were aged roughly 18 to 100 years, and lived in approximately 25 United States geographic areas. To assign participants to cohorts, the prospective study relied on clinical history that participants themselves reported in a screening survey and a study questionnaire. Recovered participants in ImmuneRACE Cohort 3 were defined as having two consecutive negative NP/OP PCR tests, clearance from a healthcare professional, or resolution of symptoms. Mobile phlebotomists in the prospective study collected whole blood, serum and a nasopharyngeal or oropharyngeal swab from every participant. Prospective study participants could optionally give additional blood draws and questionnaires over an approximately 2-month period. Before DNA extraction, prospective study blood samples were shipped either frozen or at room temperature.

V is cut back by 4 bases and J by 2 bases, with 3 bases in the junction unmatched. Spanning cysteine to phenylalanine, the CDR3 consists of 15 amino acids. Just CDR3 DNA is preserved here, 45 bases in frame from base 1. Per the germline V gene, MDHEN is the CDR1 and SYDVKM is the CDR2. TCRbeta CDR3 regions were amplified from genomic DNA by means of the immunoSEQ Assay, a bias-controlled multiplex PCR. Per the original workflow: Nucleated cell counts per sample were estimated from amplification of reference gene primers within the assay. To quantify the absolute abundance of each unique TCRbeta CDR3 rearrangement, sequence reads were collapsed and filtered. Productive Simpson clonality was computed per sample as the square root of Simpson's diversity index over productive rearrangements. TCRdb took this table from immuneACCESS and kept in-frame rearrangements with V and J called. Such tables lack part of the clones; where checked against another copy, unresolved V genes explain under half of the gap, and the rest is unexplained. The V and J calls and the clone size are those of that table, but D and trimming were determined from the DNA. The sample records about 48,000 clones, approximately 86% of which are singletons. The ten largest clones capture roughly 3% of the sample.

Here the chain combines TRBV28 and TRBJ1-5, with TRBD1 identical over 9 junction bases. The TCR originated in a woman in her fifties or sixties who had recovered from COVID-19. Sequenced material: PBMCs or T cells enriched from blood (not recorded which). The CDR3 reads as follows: CASSYDRGGNQPQHF. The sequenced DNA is TGTGCCAGCAGTTATGACAGGGGGGGCAATCAGCCCCAGCATTTT.